A single sample is the source of the 30 T cell receptor beta chains below, sequenced in a study of blood T cell repertoires in COVID-19. The repertoire was sequenced with immunoSEQ multiplex PCR; TCRdb's copy has only in-frame clones and lacks some. This sample has around 300,000 clones, with 70% to 90% found just once. The sequenced material came from peripheral blood. Every receptor here comes from a woman in her 70s with COVID-19, enrolled during active disease.

This chain joins TRBV9 and TRBJ1-4, with D perhaps matching TRBD1 (5 bases). Germline V gene sequence: CDR1 SGDLS, CDR2 YYNGEE. The CDR3 spans 14 residues. Trimming removed 3 bases at V and 8 bases at J, with 14 bases between. CDR3 DNA sequence: TGTGCCAGCAGCGGTCCGGGACTGGGCGAAAAACTGTTTTTT. It is translated as CASSGPGLGEKLFF.

This rearrangement joins TRBV9 to TRBJ2-7; TRBD2 matches 13 bases. Looked up from germline, CDR1 is SGDLS and CDR2 is YYNGEE. Unmatched junction bases numbered 7, after V lost 3 bases and J lost 7 bases. CDR3 length: 15 amino acids. In DNA form, the CDR3 reads TGTGCCAGCAGCGCGGGACTAGCGGGGAGTCTGGAGCAGTACTTC. The encoded protein is CASSAGLAGSLEQYF.

The chain couples TRBV7-2 to TRBJ2-2; maybe TRBD1 (6 bases). In germline, CDR1 is SGHTA, CDR2 FQGNSA. Trimming took 5 bases from V and 2 from J, leaving 12 bases between them. The length of the CDR3 is 15 residues. CDR3: CASSRVRGNTGELFF. The CDR3 nucleotides are TGTGCCAGCAGCCGCGTCAGGGGAAACACCGGGGAGCTGTTTTTT.

The chain couples TRBV19 to TRBJ2-2, with D maybe TRBD1 (6 bases). The CDR3 extends over 15 amino acids. Trimming removed 8 bases from V and 1 base from J, with 14 bases in between. Per the germline V gene, CDR1 is LNHDA and CDR2 is SQIVND (reference sequence). Here the CDR3 reads CASVQGKRNTGELFF. In nucleotides, the CDR3 is TGTGCCAGTGTACAGGGAAAACGGAACACCGGGGAGCTGTTTTTT.

Regarding this clone: Other DNA sequences in the same sample also yield this CDR3. The chain carries TRBV10-3 and TRBJ2-7; D gene ambiguous. The length of the CDR3 is 13 residues. Trimming stripped 7 bases from V and 7 bases from J, with 17 bases between. Germline CDR1 ENHRY, CDR2 SYGVKD. This chain's CDR3 is CAINGSPGREQYF. CDR3 in DNA: TGTGCCATCAATGGTAGTCCTGGCAGGGAGCAGTACTTC.

The gene calls are TRBV5-1 and TRBJ1-6; 11 bases fit TRBD1. Unmatched junction bases numbered 1, after V lost 7 bases and J lost 7 bases. The CDR3 length is 13 residues. Germline-derived CDR1 and CDR2 are SGHRS and YFSETQ. CDR3 amino acids: CASGTGGNSPLHF. The CDR3 DNA is TGCGCCAGCGGGACAGGGGGGAATTCACCCCTCCACTTT.

This rearrangement joins TRBV4-1 to TRBJ2-7; TRBD2 matches 11 bases. This CDR3 contains 16 residues. V gave up 2 bases and J gave up 5 bases; unmatched junction bases: 8. Germline V CDR1 and CDR2: MGHRA, YSYEKL. In nucleotides, the CDR3 is TGCGCCAGCAGCCAAACTGTAGCGGGGGGGCCCCACGAGCAGTACTTC. Encoded protein: CASSQTVAGGPHEQYF.

This chain uses TRBV5-6 with TRBJ1-1; D is perhaps TRBD1 (5 bases). Germline loops: CDR1 SGHDT, CDR2 YYEEEE. The CDR3 is 16 amino acids. V was pared by 2 bases and J by 3 bases, with 17 bases between. Here the CDR3 DNA reads TGTGCCAGCAGCTTCCAGGGAAATCAGAGATACACTGAAGCTTTCTTT. Translating it yields CASSFQGNQRYTEAFF.

Only a few counts were recorded for this clone. The genes are TRBV10-3 and TRBJ1-6, with 7 bases matching TRBD1. From germline, CDR1 is ENHRY and CDR2 SYGVKD. The ends lost 1 base at V and 8 bases at J; junction bases unmatched: 2. The CDR3 runs to 14 residues. The CDR3 is CAISEWDSDSPLHF. The CDR3 coding sequence is TGTGCCATCAGTGAGTGGGACAGCGATTCACCCCTCCACTTT.

The V gene is TRBV6-4, the J gene TRBJ2-1; TRBD1 agrees at 8 bases. The CDR3 sequence is 13 residues long. Germline V gives CDR1 MRHNA, CDR2 SNTAGT. V lost 5 bases and J lost 8; bases outside the gene matches: 5. CDR3 amino acids: CASSYNRGDEQFF. As DNA, the CDR3 is TGTGCCAGCAGTTACAACAGGGGGGATGAGCAGTTCTTC.

The chain uses TRBV7-3 and TRBJ2-7, with a tentative D call TRBD1 (5 bases). Germline V CDR1 and CDR2: SGHTA, FQGTGA. This CDR3 has 13 residues. Trimming took off 1 base at V and 6 bases at J, with 10 bases between the two ends. This CDR3 is CASSLRQGGEQYF. The CDR3 nucleotides read TGTGCCAGCAGCTTAAGGCAGGGTGGCGAGCAGTACTTC.

The rearrangement uses TRBV12-3 or TRBV12-4 and TRBJ2-1, with a tentative D call TRBD2 (6 bases). The V end lost 4 bases, the J end lost 6 bases, and 10 bases lay between the germline ends. The CDR3 is 13 amino acids. In DNA form, the CDR3 reads TGTGCCAGCAGTTCGGGGACTCCCAATGAGCAGTTCTTC. This sequence encodes CASSSGTPNEQFF.

The chain couples TRBV5-1 to TRBJ2-1, with TRBD2 matching 14 bases. V lost 5 bases and J lost 6; bases outside the gene matches: 4. The CDR3 runs 15 residues. The V gene's germline CDR1 is SGHRS and CDR2 YFSETQ. CDR3 sequence (DNA): TGCGCCAGCAGACTGACTAGCGGGGGGGTCAATGAGCAGTTCTTC. Its protein product is CASRLTSGGVNEQFF.

The gene calls are TRBV9 and TRBJ2-5, with D perhaps TRBD2 (6 bases). CDR1 is SGDLS, CDR2 YYNGEE, per germline. The CDR3 runs to 15 residues. V gave up 3 bases and J gave up 2 bases, with 14 bases separating them. Here the CDR3 reads CASSARSGLQETQYF. CDR3 nucleotide sequence: TGTGCCAGCAGCGCAAGATCGGGACTTCAAGAGACCCAGTACTTC.

The chain carries TRBV18 and TRBJ2-7, with TRBD1 matching 8 bases. V lost 3 bases, J lost 3 bases, and 4 bases stayed unmatched. This CDR3 comprises 14 residues. Germline assignment: CDR1 KGHSH and CDR2 LQKENI. In nucleotides, the CDR3 is TGTGCCAGCTCACCGGGGACAGGTCTCTACGAGCAGTACTTC. Its protein is CASSPGTGLYEQYF.

This CDR3 reads CASSPLASTDTQYF. CDR3 nucleotides: TGTGCCAGCTCACCGTTAGCCAGCACAGATACGCAGTATTTT. The rearrangement uses TRBV18 and TRBJ2-3; no firm D call. The CDR3 runs to 14 residues. Germline assignment: CDR1 KGHSH and CDR2 LQKENI. V was trimmed by 3 bases and J by 0 bases, leaving 7 bases between them. The variable domain in full, completed from reference TRBV18 and TRBJ2-3, reads NAGVMQNPRHLVRRRGQEARLRCSPMKGHSHVYWYRQLPEEGLKFMVYLQKENIIDESGMPKERFSAEFPKEGPSILRIQQVVRGDSAAYFCASSPLASTDTQYFGPGTRLTVL.

This chain links TRBV6-5 with TRBJ1-4, with a possible D match to TRBD1 (5 bases). The V gene lost 8 bases and the J gene lost 1 base, with 11 bases spanning the gap. The CDR3 spans 14 residues. CDR1 is MNHEY, CDR2 SVGAGI, per germline. CDR3 nucleotide sequence: TGTGCCAGCTCAGGGTGGGGAACTAATGAAAAACTGTTTTTT. Translated, it gives CASSGWGTNEKLFF.

V usage is TRBV5-5 and J usage is TRBJ2-2; a weak D match, TRBD1 (6 bases). The length of the CDR3 is 16 residues. Germline CDR1 reads SGHKS; CDR2 reads YYEKEE (reference sequence). V was trimmed by 0 bases and J by 4 bases, leaving 13 bases between them. Here the CDR3 reads CASSLAGQIFTGELFF. In DNA form, the CDR3 reads TGTGCCAGCAGCTTGGCCGGACAGATCTTCACCGGGGAGCTGTTTTTT.

This clone has a single count. This chain joins TRBV29-1 and TRBJ1-1, with D possibly matching TRBD1 (5 bases). The germline V gene has CDR1 SQVTM and CDR2 ANQGSEA. The length of the CDR3 is 12 residues. V lost 3 bases, J lost 6 bases, and 11 bases lay in between. CDR3 sequence: CSVDGGGAEAFF. The CDR3 DNA reads TGCAGCGTTGATGGCGGAGGGGCTGAAGCTTTCTTT.

This chain connects TRBV2 to TRBJ2-7; a possible D gene is TRBD1 (5 bases). The germline CDR1 and CDR2 sequences are SNHLY and FYNNEI. The V and J ends lost 7 bases and 2 bases respectively, with 15 bases between them. The CDR3 has 14 residues. The CDR3 region is CASIQTASTYEQYF. DNA for the CDR3: TGTGCCAGCATCCAGACAGCCTCTACCTACGAGCAGTACTTC.

This clone was recorded once. CDR3 sequence reads: CASSQRTGRDEKLFF. The DNA of the CDR3 is TGTGCCAGCAGCCAAAGGACAGGGAGAGATGAAAAACTGTTTTTT. The rearrangement joins TRBV7-6 to TRBJ1-4; 8 bases align to TRBD1. Germline CDR1 reads SGHVS; CDR2 reads FNYEAQ. Losses at the gene ends were 5 bases for V and 6 bases for J; bases not matched to a gene: 8. This CDR3 has 15 residues.

V usage is TRBV29-1 and J usage is TRBJ2-5; TRBD2 aligns across 13 bases. This CDR3 is 16 amino acids long. Losses at the gene ends were 1 base for V and 5 bases for J; bases not matched to a gene: 7. Per germline, CDR1 SQVTM and CDR2 ANQGSEA. The CDR3 protein is CSVEGTSGGAGETQYF. Written as DNA, the CDR3 is TGCAGCGTTGAAGGGACTAGCGGGGGCGCGGGGGAGACCCAGTACTTC. Together with reference TRBV29-1 and TRBJ2-5, the CDR3 gives the full variable domain: SAVISQKPSRDICQRGTSLTIQCQVDSQVTMMFWYRQQPGQSLTLIATANQGSEATYESGFVIDKFPISRPNLTFSTLTVSNMSPEDSSIYLCSVEGTSGGAGETQYFGPGTRLLVL.

The V and J genes are TRBV7-2 and TRBJ2-5; 7 nucleotides line up with TRBD2. The CDR3 runs to 16 residues. CDR1 is SGHTA, CDR2 FQGNSA, per germline. J was trimmed by 1 base and V by 1 base; bases with no gene match: 6. The CDR3 nucleotides read TGTGCCAGCAGCTTAGGGCGGGGGAACCTCCAAGAGACCCAGTACTTC. Amino acid sequence: CASSLGRGNLQETQYF.

This chain uses TRBV19 with TRBJ2-3; TRBD1 matches at 8 bases. The CDR3 loop spans 15 amino acids. V trimming: 8 bases; J trimming: 1 base; junction bases outside the gene matches: 8. CDR1 and CDR2 (germline): LNHDA, SQIVND (reference sequence). The CDR3 region is CASRAGGRGTDTQYF. CDR3 nucleotides: TGTGCCAGTCGAGCAGGGGGCCGGGGCACAGATACGCAGTATTTT.

The rearrangement links TRBV5-1 to TRBJ2-3, with TRBD1 matching 7 bases. This CDR3 contains 15 residues. Germline CDR1 reads SGHRS; CDR2 reads YFSETQ. V lost 4 bases, J lost 2 bases, and 7 bases stayed unmatched. DNA of the CDR3: TGCGCCAGCAGCGAACCGGGACAGCCCACAGATACGCAGTATTTT. It translates to CASSEPGQPTDTQYF.

The chain uses TRBV10-3 and TRBJ1-2; 12 bases map to TRBD1. The CDR3 is 12 residues long. J gave up 8 bases and V 8 bases, and 3 bases lay outside the gene matches. In germline, CDR1 is ENHRY, CDR2 SYGVKD. The CDR3 loop reads CAIGDRGQGYTF. CDR3 sequence (DNA): TGTGCCATCGGGGACAGGGGGCAAGGCTACACCTTC.

This rearrangement joins TRBV30 to TRBJ2-5; D is unresolved. V was pared by 0 bases and J by 1 base, with 9 bases between. The length of the CDR3 is 14 residues. CDR1 is GTSNPN, CDR2 SVGIG, per germline (reference sequence). This chain's CDR3 is CAWSVLSLQETQYF. The DNA of the CDR3 is TGTGCCTGGAGTGTACTAAGTCTCCAAGAGACCCAGTACTTC.

This chain uses TRBV10-2 with TRBJ2-1; 13 bases line up with TRBD2. The junction had 5 bases not matched to a gene; V was cut back by 4 bases and J by 8 bases. Germline V gene lookup returns CDR1 WSHSY and CDR2 SAAADI. The CDR3 totals 15 residues. The CDR3 here is CASSGTSGGSDEQFF. The CDR3 DNA follows: TGCGCCAGCAGTGGGACTAGCGGGGGTTCGGATGAGCAGTTCTTC.

The chain is built from TRBV11-2 and TRBJ1-2; tentative D call: TRBD1 (5 bases). V was trimmed by 3 bases and J by 6 bases, leaving 11 bases between them. CDR3 length: 13 residues. Germline-derived CDR1 and CDR2 are SGHAT and FQNNGV. The CDR3: CASSFTGVDGYTF. CDR3 bases: TGTGCCAGCAGCTTCACGGGGGTGGATGGCTACACCTTC.

The chain couples TRBV6-1 to TRBJ1-2, with a weak D call TRBD1 (6 bases). This CDR3 has 16 amino acids. Trimming took off 1 base at V and 3 bases at J, with 15 bases between the two ends. Germline V gives CDR1 MNHNS, CDR2 SASEGT. CDR3: CASSEGFRDNDYGYTF. The CDR3 DNA follows: TGTGCCAGCAGTGAAGGGTTCCGGGACAACGACTATGGCTACACCTTC.